The 23 T cell receptor beta chains reported below all come from one sample, sequenced in a study of response to subunit inactivated influenza vaccine. TCRdb re-called the RT-PCR reads with MiXCR, one entry per CDR3 protein. This table holds roughly 760,000 distinct CDR3 sequences, around 20% found once. The specimen comprised PBMCs from blood, sampled 5 days after vaccination. These TCRs come from a man over 45 who received an inactivated influenza vaccine.

V usage is TRBV6-5 and J usage is TRBJ2-7; a possible D gene is TRBD1 (8 bases). Germline V gene lookup returns CDR1 MNHEY and CDR2 SVGAGI. The CDR3 loop spans 13 amino acids. The V end was cut by 2 bases, the J end by 9 bases, with 14 bases between. CDR3: CASSYRTGRGQYF. The CDR3 nucleotides are TGTGCCAGCAGTTACCGGACAGGGAGGGGGCAGTACTTC.

In its sample, this clonotype was seen a few times. The chain employs TRBV7-3 and TRBJ2-3, with D perhaps TRBD2 (7 bases). Trimming removed 5 bases at V and 6 bases at J, with 15 bases between. CDR1 SGHTA and CDR2 FQGTGA come from the germline V gene. This CDR3 has 14 amino acids. The CDR3 protein is CASSPGAGVDTQYF. The CDR3 region has the DNA TGTGCCAGCAGCCCGGGGGCGGGAGTTGATACGCAGTATTTT.

This clonotype was recorded a few times. This sequence joins TRBV6-5 and TRBJ2-1; 15 bases agree with TRBD2. V shed 2 bases, J shed 8 bases, and the junction held 1 base outside the gene matches. Per the germline V gene, CDR1 is MNHEY and CDR2 is SVGAGI. The length of the CDR3 is 15 residues. This chain's CDR3 is CASSYGTSGRHEQFF. The DNA for the CDR3 is TGTGCCAGCAGTTACGGGACTAGCGGGAGGCATGAGCAGTTCTTC.

This rearrangement joins TRBV24-1 to TRBJ2-3; D may correspond to TRBD1 or TRBD2 (5 bases each). From germline, CDR1 is KGHDR and CDR2 SFDVKD. The length of the CDR3 is 15 residues. The V and J ends lost 3 bases and 0 bases respectively, with 9 bases between them. The CDR3 reads CATSDVRDSTDTQYF. The CDR3 DNA follows: TGTGCCACCAGTGATGTCCGGGACAGCACAGATACGCAGTATTTT.

This chain connects TRBV10-3 to TRBJ2-3; possibly TRBD2 for D (6 bases). The ends were cut back, 6 bases at V and 0 bases at J, with 13 bases in the middle. The CDR3 totals 15 residues. Germline values: CDR1 ENHRY, CDR2 SYGVKD. The CDR3: CAIRDKGLSTDTQYF. DNA for the CDR3: TGTGCCATCAGAGATAAGGGACTGAGCACAGATACGCAGTATTTT.

This clonotype has a handful of counts. The genes are TRBV20-1 and TRBJ2-2; no firm D call. Germline CDR1 reads DFQATT; CDR2 reads SNEGSKA (reference sequence). V was shortened by 3 bases and J by 6 bases, with 8 bases between the two germline ends. The CDR3 contains 12 residues. The CDR3 sequence is CSAREWAGELFF. DNA of the CDR3: TGCAGTGCTAGGGAGTGGGCCGGGGAGCTGTTTTTT.

This sequence joins TRBV12-3 or TRBV12-4 and TRBJ1-3, with D uncertain. CDR3 size: 13 residues. Trimming removed 6 bases at V and 6 bases at J, with 12 bases between. The CDR3 coding sequence is TGTGCCAGCAGCCAACCGGACCTAAACACCATATATTTT. Translation: CASSQPDLNTIYF.

In its sample, this clonotype was seen a few times. This sequence joins TRBV15 and TRBJ1-2, with D perhaps TRBD1 (5 bases). CDR3 length: 13 amino acids. Trimming shortened V by 4 bases and J by 2 bases, and 8 bases separated the two germline ends. Germline CDR1 LNHNV, CDR2 YYDKDF (reference sequence). The CDR3 bases are TGTGCCACCAGCAACCAGGGCAACTATGGCTACACCTTC. It codes for CATSNQGNYGYTF.

This clonotype was seen only a few times. This chain joins TRBV3-1 and TRBJ2-5; maybe TRBD2 (6 bases). V lost 3 bases and J 1 base, leaving 9 bases between the germline ends. Germline values: CDR1 LGHDT, CDR2 YNNKEL (reference sequence). The CDR3 is 14 amino acids. The CDR3 region is CASSHRTTQETQYF. CDR3 sequence (DNA): TGTGCCAGCAGCCATAGGACTACCCAAGAGACCCAGTACTTC.

This chain links TRBV6-1 with TRBJ1-6, with 8 bases aligning to TRBD1. Germline V gene lookup returns CDR1 MNHNS and CDR2 SASEGT. This CDR3 has 15 amino acids. V trimming: 5 bases; J trimming: 8 bases; junction bases outside the gene matches: 8. CDR3 nucleotides: TGTGCCAGCAGTCTGAAGGTCAGGGGGCATTCACCCCTCCACTTT. Its translation: CASSLKVRGHSPLHF.

In this sample, this clonotype turned up a few times. This rearrangement joins TRBV5-1 to TRBJ2-7; D perhaps matches TRBD2 (6 bases). CDR3 length: 15 residues. Trimming shortened V by 2 bases and J by 4 bases, and 16 bases separated the two germline ends. Germline V lookup: CDR1 SGHRS, CDR2 YFSETQ. The DNA for the CDR3 is TGCGCCAGCAGCTTCGCGACGACGAGCGGGTACGAGCAGTACTTC. It codes for CASSFATTSGYEQYF.

In this sample, this clonotype turned up a few times. The J gene is TRBJ1-1, the V gene TRBV10-3; D gene uncertain. The CDR3 consists of 15 residues. Deletions cut 2 bases from V and 0 bases from J, with 10 bases between. Germline V CDR1 and CDR2: ENHRY, SYGVKD. CDR3 loop: CAISEPGLMNTEAFF. In nucleotides, the CDR3 is TGTGCCATCAGTGAGCCCGGATTAATGAACACTGAAGCTTTCTTT.

The chain carries TRBV7-8 and TRBJ2-1; no definite D call. CDR3 length: 14 residues. With 2 bases removed from V and 6 bases from J, the gap between germline ends came to 11 bases. Germline V gene lookup returns CDR1 SGHVS and CDR2 FQNEAQ. CDR3 in amino acids: CASSLQGLTNEQFF. CDR3 coding DNA: TGTGCCAGCAGCTTACAAGGTCTGACCAATGAGCAGTTCTTC.

The J gene is TRBJ2-7, the V gene TRBV20-1; TRBD2 matches 8 bases. The CDR3 is made up of 16 amino acids. V trimming: 0 bases; J trimming: 6 bases; junction bases outside the gene matches: 13. Germline V lookup: CDR1 DFQATT, CDR2 SNEGSKA (reference sequence). CDR3 coding DNA: TGCAGTGCTAGAGATCCTAGGCGGGGGGCATTCAGCGAGCAGTACTTC. It codes for CSARDPRRGAFSEQYF.

This clonotype was picked up a small number of times. The V call is TRBV5-6, the J call TRBJ2-3, with a possible D match to TRBD2 (6 bases). V was clipped by 4 bases and J by 4 bases, with 7 bases between them. In germline, CDR1 is SGHDT, CDR2 YYEEEE. This CDR3 region has 12 residues. CDR3 amino acids: CASSREADTQYF. CDR3 nucleotide sequence: TGTGCCAGCAGCAGGGAGGCAGATACGCAGTATTTT.

This sequence joins TRBV6-2 or TRBV6-3 and TRBJ2-7, with 8 positions matching TRBD2. The CDR3 has 18 amino acids. With V trimmed by 4 bases and J by 0 bases, 14 bases remained unmatched. CDR1 and CDR2 (germline): MNHEY, SVGEGT. The CDR3 loop reads CASSWELAAEYSSYEQYF. The CDR3 region has the DNA TGTGCCAGCAGTTGGGAACTAGCGGCGGAATATAGCTCCTACGAGCAGTACTTC.

The genes are TRBV4-2 and TRBJ2-3; 14 bases are shared with TRBD2. The germline V gene has CDR1 LGHNA and CDR2 YNFKEQ. The CDR3 extends over 18 amino acids. With 8 bases clipped from V and 0 bases from J, the junction kept 10 bases outside the gene matches. CDR3 in DNA: TGTGCCAGCGGGGGACTAGCGGGAGAGGTTGGTAGCACAGATACGCAGTATTTT. Its protein product is CASGGLAGEVGSTDTQYF.

The chain uses TRBV2 and TRBJ2-7, with D perhaps TRBD2 (5 bases). This CDR3 comprises 12 residues. V was trimmed by 4 bases and J by 7 bases, leaving 11 bases between them. CDR1 is SNHLY and CDR2 is FYNNEI in the germline V gene. In DNA, the CDR3 is TGTGCCAGCAGTGTAGAGCCGGGGGAGCAGTACTTC. Translated: CASSVEPGEQYF.

This chain joins TRBV28 and TRBJ2-3; 7 nucleotides match TRBD2. Per the germline V gene, CDR1 is MDHEN and CDR2 is SYDVKM. The CDR3 loop spans 16 amino acids. V dropped 1 base and J dropped 3; count of bases not matched to a gene: 7. CDR3 amino acids: CASSLLGAGATDTQYF. The CDR3 DNA reads as TGTGCCAGCAGTTTATTAGGGGCGGGAGCTACAGATACGCAGTATTTT. The full variable domain, completed using reference TRBV28 and TRBJ2-3, is DVKVTQSSRYLVKRTGEKVFLECVQDMDHENMFWYRQDPGLGLRLIYFSYDVKMKEKGDIPEGYSVSREKKERFSLILESASTNQTSMYLCASSLLGAGATDTQYFGPGTRLTVL.

This clonotype was seen repeatedly, ten times or more. The genes are TRBV20-1 and TRBJ2-7, with 8 positions matching TRBD2. With V trimmed by 6 bases and J by 1 base, 14 bases remained unmatched. Per the germline V gene, CDR1 is DFQATT and CDR2 is SNEGSKA (reference sequence). The CDR3 spans 16 residues. This CDR3 is CSARVMAGGVSYEQYF. CDR3 DNA sequence: TGCAGTGCCAGGGTCATGGCGGGAGGCGTATCCTACGAGCAGTACTTC.

V usage is TRBV23-1 and J usage is TRBJ2-5; tentatively, D is TRBD2 (6 bases). TRBV23-1 has ORF status, its function being uncertain. This CDR3 contains 15 residues. V was shortened by 4 bases and J by 2 bases, with 14 bases between the two germline ends. CDR3 sequence: CASSLQWTMQETQYF. As DNA, the CDR3 is TGCGCCAGCAGTCTCCAGTGGACTATGCAAGAGACCCAGTACTTC.

This clonotype was found a few times. The V gene is TRBV4-2, the J gene TRBJ2-5; 15 nucleotides agree with TRBD2. V was pared by 4 bases and J by 4 bases, with 10 bases of the junction left unmatched. CDR1 and CDR2 (germline): LGHNA, YNFKEQ. This CDR3 contains 18 residues. The CDR3, as DNA: TGTGCCAGCAGCCCGTGGGGACTAGCGGGAGGAAGGGTAGAGACCCAGTACTTC. Protein sequence: CASSPWGLAGGRVETQYF.

This chain connects TRBV20-1 to TRBJ2-7, with 8 positions matching TRBD1. Germline loops: CDR1 DFQATT, CDR2 SNEGSKA (reference sequence). Trimming took 2 bases from V and 5 from J; bases not matched to a gene: 8. This CDR3 region has 14 residues. The CDR3 region has the DNA TGCAGTGCTAGAACGCAGGGGGCGGGCGACGAGCAGTACTTC. This gives the protein CSARTQGAGDEQYF.